A single sample is the source of the 21 T cell receptor beta chains below, sequenced in a study of cytotoxic CD8 clonotypes in ibrutinib-treated CLL. Assay used: immunoSEQ multiplex PCR; TCRdb lists only in-frame clones, some missing. Of approximately 210,000 clones listed, roughly 72% are singletons. Specimen: PBMCs, collected after 24 months of ibrutinib treatment. The receptors come from a human donor with chronic lymphocytic leukemia.

A few counts support this clone. The genes are TRBV18 and TRBJ2-1; D is unclear. The CDR3 runs to 15 residues. Trimming shortened V by 3 bases and J by 8 bases, and 17 bases separated the two germline ends. Per germline, CDR1 KGHSH and CDR2 LQKENI. This CDR3 reads CASSPSISSADEQFF. The CDR3 region has the DNA TGTGCCAGCTCACCTTCAATTAGTTCGGCGGATGAGCAGTTCTTC.

The sample holds one count of this clone. The chain links TRBV27 to TRBJ2-5, with D perhaps matching TRBD2 (6 bases). Trimming stripped 3 bases from V and 2 bases from J, with 19 bases between. The CDR3 totals 17 residues. Germline V gives CDR1 MNHEY, CDR2 SMNVEV (reference sequence). The CDR3 nucleotides are TGTGCCAGCAGTTTGTTTCACGGGAGTGGGGAACAAGAGACCCAGTACTTC. As protein: CASSLFHGSGEQETQYF.

There are a few counts of this clone. The chain employs TRBV7-9 and TRBJ1-1; tentative D call: TRBD1 (5 bases). Trimming stripped 4 bases from V and 6 bases from J, with 21 bases between. Germline V lookup: CDR1 SEHNR, CDR2 FQNEAQ (reference sequence). The CDR3 totals 16 residues. The CDR3 loop is CASSSAKGSEGPEAFF. CDR3 in DNA: TGTGCCAGCAGCTCCGCGAAAGGAAGTGAGGGGCCTGAAGCTTTCTTT.

The chain carries TRBV25-1 and TRBJ2-2, with 11 bases matching TRBD1. Germline V gene data show CDR1 as MGHDK and CDR2 as SYGVNS. The CDR3 contains 13 residues. The J segment lost 6 bases and the V segment lost 8 bases, leaving 2 bases of the junction unmatched. The CDR3 nucleotides are TGTGCCAGCTGGGACAGGGGGGCCGGGGAGCTGTTTTTT. As protein: CASWDRGAGELFF.

This chain uses TRBV19 with TRBJ2-2; D may be TRBD1 or TRBD2 (5 bases each). V lost 7 bases, J lost 4 bases, and 13 bases lay in between. CDR1 is LNHDA, CDR2 SQIVND, per germline (reference sequence). The CDR3 runs to 14 residues. CDR3 nucleotide sequence: TGTGCCAGTACCCCGGGGCGCGTCACCGGGGAGCTGTTTTTT. It yields the protein CASTPGRVTGELFF.

The rearrangement uses TRBV5-4 and TRBJ1-4; 7 bases match TRBD1. The CDR3 is 17 amino acids. The germline gives CDR1 SGHNT, CDR2 YYREEE (reference sequence). The V gene end was trimmed by 4 bases and the J gene end by 3 bases; junction bases not matched to a gene: 12. This CDR3 is CASSPNGQAIPNEKLFF. As DNA, the CDR3 is TGTGCCAGCAGCCCGAACGGACAGGCCATACCTAATGAAAAACTGTTTTTT.

This chain's CDR3 is CASARSSNQPQHF. CDR3 coding DNA: TGTGCTAGTGCCCGGTCTAGCAATCAGCCCCAGCATTTT. J is TRBJ1-5 and V is TRBV12-5, with unresolved D. The CDR3 extends over 13 amino acids. Germline V gene lookup returns CDR1 LGHNT and CDR2 FRNRAP. V dropped 7 bases and J dropped 0 bases, with 7 bases sitting between them. The whole variable domain, remainder taken from reference TRBV12-5 and TRBJ1-5, is DARVTQTPRHKVTEMGQEVTMRCQPILGHNTVFWYRQTMMQGLELLAYFRNRAPLDDSGMPKDRFSAEMPDATLATLKIQPSEPRDSAVYFCASARSSNQPQHFGDGTRLSIL.

J is TRBJ2-3 and V is TRBV29-1; D not certain. The CDR3 covers 12 residues. CDR1 and CDR2 (germline): SQVTM, ANQGSEA. V was cut by 8 bases and J by 3 bases, with 12 bases left in between. The CDR3 nucleotides read TGCAGCCTCCAAGGGCCAACAGATACGCAGTATTTT. Its translation: CSLQGPTDTQYF.

The J gene is TRBJ2-1, the V gene TRBV7-9, with TRBD1 as a possible D gene (6 bases). V lost 5 bases to trimming and J lost 11 bases, with 10 bases between them. In germline, CDR1 is SEHNR, CDR2 FQNEAQ (reference sequence). CDR3 length: 11 residues. CDR3: CASSATGKQFF. The CDR3 DNA follows: TGTGCCAGCAGCGCAACAGGGAAGCAGTTCTTC.

This chain connects TRBV11-3 to TRBJ2-3, with D perhaps TRBD2 (6 bases). The V end lost 5 bases, the J end lost 3 bases, and 15 bases lay between the germline ends. The CDR3 is 15 residues long. Looked up from germline, CDR1 is SGHNT and CDR2 is YENEEA. The CDR3 nucleotides are TGTGCCAGCAGCCGCGCGGGATTTGGTACAGATACGCAGTATTTT. It codes for CASSRAGFGTDTQYF.

The chain links TRBV12-5 to TRBJ2-5, with a weak D call TRBD2 (6 bases). Trimming pared 3 bases from V and 2 bases from J, leaving 16 bases between. This CDR3 region has 16 residues. CDR1 LGHNT and CDR2 FRNRAP come from the germline V gene. CDR3 sequence reads: CASGFDGGKPQETQYF. In nucleotides, the CDR3 is TGTGCTAGTGGTTTTGATGGCGGGAAGCCACAAGAGACCCAGTACTTC.

V and J are TRBV28 and TRBJ2-3, with 7 bases matching TRBD2. CDR1 MDHEN and CDR2 SYDVKM come from the germline V gene. The CDR3 is made up of 15 amino acids. V shed 4 bases and J 2 bases; nucleotides not matched to a gene: 6. CDR3 in amino acids: CASSSQRDDTDTQYF. CDR3 coding DNA: TGTGCCAGCAGTTCCCAGCGGGATGACACAGATACGCAGTATTTT.

The rearrangement joins TRBV20-1 to TRBJ1-2; no firm D call. Trimming stripped 5 bases from V and 6 bases from J, with 10 bases between. The CDR3 has 11 residues. Germline V lookup: CDR1 DFQATT, CDR2 SNEGSKA (reference sequence). This CDR3 is CSAVLRDGYTF. The CDR3 nucleotides read TGCAGTGCTGTTCTACGGGATGGCTACACCTTC.

The chain employs TRBV28 and TRBJ2-1; possibly TRBD2 for D (6 bases). Deletions cut 6 bases from V and 10 bases from J, with 22 bases between. This CDR3 spans 15 amino acids. Germline CDR1 MDHEN, CDR2 SYDVKM. DNA of the CDR3: TGTGCCAGCAGCCAGACTAGGAAGGTTCGGGGGGAGCAGTTCTTC. Its translation is CASSQTRKVRGEQFF.

This clone was recorded once. This chain joins TRBV4-1 and TRBJ2-2, with D unresolved. Trimming stripped 4 bases from V and 4 bases from J, with 19 bases between. CDR1 MGHRA and CDR2 YSYEKL come from the germline V gene. This CDR3 contains 17 residues. CDR3 DNA sequence: TGCGCCAGCAGCCCAACCTCATTTCAGCCGACCACCGGGGAGCTGTTTTTT. It yields the protein CASSPTSFQPTTGELFF.

This clone was detected many times. The chain has TRBV2 and TRBJ2-1; D is unresolved. Germline V gives CDR1 SNHLY, CDR2 FYNNEI. The ends were cut back, 6 bases at V and 10 bases at J, with 13 bases in the middle. The CDR3 covers 12 residues. The CDR3 is CASRKGVEEQFF. The CDR3 nucleotides are TGTGCCAGCAGAAAAGGAGTTGAAGAGCAGTTCTTC.

The CDR3 protein is CASRYNTSPNYGYTF. The CDR3 DNA reads as TGTGCCAGCAGATATAACACATCACCTAACTATGGCTACACCTTC. The chain joins TRBV6-5 to TRBJ1-2; no clear D. CDR1 is MNHEY and CDR2 is SVGAGI in the germline V gene. V was cut by 6 bases and J by 0 bases, with 14 bases left in between. The CDR3 extends over 15 amino acids.

V is TRBV15 and J is TRBJ2-7; D gene uncertain. Germline assignment: CDR1 LNHNV and CDR2 YYDKDF (reference sequence). Trimming removed 3 bases at V and 0 bases at J, with 12 bases between. This CDR3 comprises 15 residues. CDR3 nucleotide sequence: TGTGCCACCAGCAGTCACCGAGTTCTCTCCTACGAGCAGTACTTC. Its translation: CATSSHRVLSYEQYF.

This chain links TRBV25-1 with TRBJ2-7, with D hard to call. There are 14 residues in the CDR3. CDR1 and CDR2 (germline): MGHDK, SYGVNS. The V and J ends lost 3 bases and 0 bases respectively, with 9 bases between them. The DNA for the CDR3 is TGTGCCAGCAGTGATCAAGCAACCTCCTACGAGCAGTACTTC. It yields the protein CASSDQATSYEQYF.

The genes are TRBV27 and TRBJ2-3, with 8 bases lining up with TRBD2. The CDR3 extends over 14 amino acids. Germline CDR1 MNHEY, CDR2 SMNVEV (reference sequence). J gave up 6 bases and V 7 bases, and 9 bases lay outside the gene matches. The CDR3 nucleotides read TGTGCCAGCAAAACCGGGGGGGGAGAGGATACGCAGTATTTT. Translation: CASKTGGGEDTQYF.

V usage is TRBV27 and J usage is TRBJ2-7, with D tentatively TRBD1 (6 bases). CDR1 and CDR2 from the germline V gene are MNHEY and SMNVEV (reference sequence). CDR3 length equals 14 residues. V was cut by 6 bases and J by 0 bases, with 12 bases left in between. This CDR3 is CASRGTRSSYEQYF. DNA of the CDR3: TGTGCCAGCAGAGGGACAAGGAGCTCCTACGAGCAGTACTTC.